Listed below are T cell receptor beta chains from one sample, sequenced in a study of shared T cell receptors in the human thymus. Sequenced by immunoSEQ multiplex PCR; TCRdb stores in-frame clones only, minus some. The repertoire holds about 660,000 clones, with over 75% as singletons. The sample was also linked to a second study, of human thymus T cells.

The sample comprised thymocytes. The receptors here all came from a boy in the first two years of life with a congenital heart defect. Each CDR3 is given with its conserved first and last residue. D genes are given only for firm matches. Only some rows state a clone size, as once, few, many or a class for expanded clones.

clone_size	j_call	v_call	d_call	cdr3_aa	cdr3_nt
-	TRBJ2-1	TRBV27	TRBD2	CASGRENLDEQFF	TGTGCCAGCGGGCGGGAGAATCTCGATGAGCAGTTCTTC
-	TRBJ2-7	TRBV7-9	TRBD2	CASSPVRAGGPYEQYF	TGTGCCAGCAGCCCGGTTAGGGCGGGAGGGCCCTACGAGCAGTACTTC
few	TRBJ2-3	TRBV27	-	CASTFQGRTDTQYF	TGTGCCAGCACTTTTCAGGGGCGCACAGATACGCAGTATTTT
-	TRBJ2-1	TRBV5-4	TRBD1	CASTPYRGQGSYNEQFF	TGTGCCAGCACCCCTTATAGGGGACAGGGCTCCTACAATGAGCAGTTCTTC
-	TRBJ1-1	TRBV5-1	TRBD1	CASSWGQGAEDTEAFF	TGCGCCAGCAGCTGGGGACAGGGGGCCGAGGACACTGAAGCTTTCTTT
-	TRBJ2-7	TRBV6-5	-	CASSHRKRWEQYF	TGTGCCAGCAGTCACCGGAAGAGGTGGGAGCAGTACTTC
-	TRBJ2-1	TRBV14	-	CASSHPLGGYNEQFF	TGTGCCAGCAGCCATCCCTTGGGGGGATACAATGAGCAGTTCTTC
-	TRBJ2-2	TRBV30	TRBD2	CAHCSGRAPGGELFF	TGTGCCCACTGTAGCGGGAGGGCCCCGGGCGGGGAGCTGTTTTTT
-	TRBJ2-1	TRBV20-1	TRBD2	CSAFSGRGQFF	TGCAGTGCTTTTAGCGGGAGGGGGCAGTTCTTC
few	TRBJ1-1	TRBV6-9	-	CASTLGITEAFF	TGTGCCAGCACCTTGGGCATCACTGAAGCTTTCTTT
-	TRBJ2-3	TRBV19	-	CASSHREQGGGTDTQYF	TGTGCCAGTAGCCATAGGGAACAGGGAGGGGGCACAGATACGCAGTATTTT
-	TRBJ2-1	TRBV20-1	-	CSAFYNEQFF	TGCAGTGCCTTTTACAATGAGCAGTTCTTC
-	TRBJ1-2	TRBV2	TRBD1	CASRTGANYGYTF	TGTGCCAGCAGAACAGGGGCTAACTATGGCTACACCTTC
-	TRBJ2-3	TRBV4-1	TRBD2	CASSQVRGLAGATDTQYF	TGCGCCAGCAGCCAAGTCCGGGGACTAGCGGGAGCCACAGATACGCAGTATTTT
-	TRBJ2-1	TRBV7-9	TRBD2	CASSLVSSGRCYNEQFF	TGTGCCAGCAGCTTAGTTTCTAGCGGGAGGTGCTACAATGAGCAGTTCTTC
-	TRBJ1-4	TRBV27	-	CASSSRTRGEKLFF	TGTGCCAGCAGTTCCAGGACTCGGGGGGAAAAACTGTTTTTT
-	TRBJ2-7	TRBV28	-	CASSLHGGPYEQYF	TGTGCCAGCAGTTTACACGGAGGGCCGTACGAGCAGTACTTC